The present T cell receptor (beta chain) was sequenced within a study of blood T cell repertoires in COVID-19. Study background: T cells, B-cell-depleted T cells, or PBMCs supplied cDNA or gDNA.

Some clones are missing from TCRdb's copy, which holds only in-frame ones; the method was immunoSEQ multiplex PCR. The repertoire holds approximately 340,000 clones, with 80% to 90% as singletons. V shed 6 bases, J shed 1 base, and the junction held 7 bases outside the gene matches. Germline V gene lookup returns CDR1 MRHNA and CDR2 SNTAGT. CDR3 size: 15 residues. Patients from Seattle were sampled longitudinally, starting during active infection. The table lists this clone with a few counts. V is TRBV6-4 and J is TRBJ2-3; 7 nucleotides match TRBD1. The receptor comes from a man aged 25-45 years with COVID-19, enrolled during active disease. Sample: peripheral blood. The DNA for the CDR3 is TGTGCCAGCAGCCTCGAGGGGGCAGGCACAGATACGCAGTATTTT. As protein: CASSLEGAGTDTQYF.